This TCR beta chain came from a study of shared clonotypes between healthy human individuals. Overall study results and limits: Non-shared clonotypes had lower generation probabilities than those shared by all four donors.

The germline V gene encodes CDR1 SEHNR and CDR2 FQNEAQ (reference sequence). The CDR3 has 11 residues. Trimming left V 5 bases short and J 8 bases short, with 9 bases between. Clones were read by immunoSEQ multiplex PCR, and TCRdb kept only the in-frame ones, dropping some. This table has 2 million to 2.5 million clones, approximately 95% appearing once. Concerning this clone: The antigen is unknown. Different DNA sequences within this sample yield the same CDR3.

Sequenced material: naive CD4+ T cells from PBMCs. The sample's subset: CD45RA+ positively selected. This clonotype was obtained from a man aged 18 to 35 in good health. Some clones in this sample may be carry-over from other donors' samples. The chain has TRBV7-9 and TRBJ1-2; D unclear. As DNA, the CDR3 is TGTGCCAGCAGCACCCGCGGAGGCTACACCTTC. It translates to CASSTRGGYTF.